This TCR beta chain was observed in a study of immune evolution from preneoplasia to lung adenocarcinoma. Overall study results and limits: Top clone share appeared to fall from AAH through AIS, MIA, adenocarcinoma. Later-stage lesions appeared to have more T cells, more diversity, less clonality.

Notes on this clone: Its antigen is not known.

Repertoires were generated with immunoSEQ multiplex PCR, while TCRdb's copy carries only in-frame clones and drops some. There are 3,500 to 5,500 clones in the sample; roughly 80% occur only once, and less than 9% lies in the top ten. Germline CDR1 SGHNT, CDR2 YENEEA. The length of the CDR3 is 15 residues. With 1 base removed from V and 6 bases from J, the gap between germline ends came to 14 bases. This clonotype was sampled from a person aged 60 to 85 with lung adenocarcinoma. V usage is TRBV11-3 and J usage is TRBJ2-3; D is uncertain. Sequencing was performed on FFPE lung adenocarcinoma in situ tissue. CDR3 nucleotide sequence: TGTGCCAGCAGCTTAGGGTCTTTTCAGACCGATACGCAGTATTTT. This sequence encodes CASSLGSFQTDTQYF.